This T cell receptor beta chain was observed in a study of blood T cell repertoires in COVID-19. Study information: Some COVID-19 samples were acute and others convalescent; all came from the United States, Italy and Spain. Sample material is recorded as cDNA or gDNA derived from T cells, B-cell-depleted T cells, or PBMCs.

Trimming stripped 0 bases from V and 7 bases from J, with 12 bases between. Germline lookup yields CDR1 MNHNY and CDR2 SVGAGI (reference sequence). CDR3 length equals 14 residues. The sample holds a few counts of this clone. Original data processing: Reference gene primer amplification in the assay estimated nucleated cell counts. Assay used: immunoSEQ multiplex PCR; TCRdb lists only in-frame clones, some missing. That table furnishes V, J and clone size, whereas the DNA furnished D and trimming. Among around 230,000 clones listed, around 90% were seen once. The origin of this receptor is a man between 60 and 70 years old who had recovered from COVID-19. The sample comprised peripheral blood. V and J are TRBV6-6 and TRBJ1-1; possibly TRBD1 for D (6 bases). The CDR3 nucleotides are TGTGCCAGCAGTTACTCGAAACAGGGTTTTGAAGCTTTCTTT. Residues: CASSYSKQGFEAFF.